This TCR beta chain emerged from a study of control samples from healthy donors and cancer patients. The V segment lost 5 bases and the J segment 8 bases; nucleotides outside the gene matches: 6. The germline gives CDR1 SGHRS, CDR2 YFSETQ. The CDR3 extends over 13 amino acids. Only in-frame clones appear in the TCRdb table, and some are missing; sequencing was by immunoSEQ multiplex PCR. Among 130,000 or so clones listed, 90% were seen once. The gene calls are TRBV5-1 and TRBJ1-2; TRBD1 matches 10 bases. The TCR comes from a man in his forties or fifties in good health. The specimen was blood. The chain's CDR3 is CASSLTGGKGYTF. The DNA of the CDR3 is TGCGCCAGCAGTTTGACAGGGGGCAAAGGCTACACCTTC.